Presented here are 27 T cell receptor beta chains from one specimen sequenced in a study of immune cell composition in non-small cell lung cancer listed by TCRdb under 2017. Library construction relied on the immunoSEQ multiplex PCR assay. The source is immuneACCESS, and TCRdb retained only in-frame sequences with V and J called. Part of the clones is not carried over; for the studies checked, unresolved V genes explain less than half of this, and the remainder is unexplained. Present in this sample are around 4,100 clones, 70% to 75% of which were seen just once. Jointly, the top ten make up approximately 20% of the sample. Sequenced input: lung tumor tissue. The receptors originated from a human donor with non-small cell lung cancer.

The chain is built from TRBV18 and TRBJ2-1, with D perhaps matching TRBD1 (7 bases). The CDR3 length is 15 residues. V lost 5 bases to trimming and J lost 8 bases, with 19 bases between them. Germline CDR1 and CDR2: KGHSH and LQKENI. The DNA for the CDR3 is TGTGCCAGCTCAACAGCGCCCGGAGGGGGCGATGAGCAGTTCTTC. Protein: CASSTAPGGGDEQFF.

There are a few counts of this clone. The chain has TRBV27 and TRBJ1-5; TRBD1 is a possible D gene (5 bases). The CDR3 consists of 14 residues. The germline V gene encodes CDR1 MNHEY and CDR2 SMNVEV (reference sequence). The ends were cut back, 2 bases at V and 6 bases at J, with 11 bases in the middle. For the CDR3, the DNA is TGTGCCAGCAGTTTACAGGGTTTCACTCAGCCCCAGCATTTT. Residues: CASSLQGFTQPQHF.

The rearrangement links TRBV7-9 to TRBJ2-3, with unresolved D. Germline values: CDR1 SEHNR, CDR2 FQNEAQ (reference sequence). The V end was cut by 4 bases, the J end by 5 bases, with 7 bases between. The length of the CDR3 is 12 residues. The CDR3: CASSSSRDTQYF. The CDR3 bases are TGTGCCAGCAGCTCAAGCCGAGATACGCAGTATTTT.

V usage is TRBV5-5 and J usage is TRBJ2-7; 8 nucleotides match TRBD1. CDR1 and CDR2 from the germline V gene are SGHKS and YYEKEE (reference sequence). The CDR3 length is 16 residues. The junction had 11 bases not matched to a gene; V was cut back by 4 bases and J by 2 bases. The CDR3 loop is CASSLASGTGTYEQYF. CDR3 bases: TGTGCCAGCAGCCTCGCATCCGGGACAGGAACCTACGAGCAGTACTTC.

This clone occurred once. The rearrangement uses TRBV6-6 and TRBJ2-5, with D tentatively TRBD2 (5 bases). The J call could be wrong; TRBJ2-7 is a better fit for the DNA end. CDR3 length: 15 residues. Germline V lookup: CDR1 MNHNY, CDR2 SVGAGI (reference sequence). CDR3 residues: CASSYKRAASYEQYF. The CDR3 DNA follows: TGTGCCAGCAGTTACAAGAGGGCAGCCTCCTACGAGCAGTACTTC.

V gene TRBV30 combines with J gene TRBJ2-7; 9 nucleotides line up with TRBD2. The germline CDR1 and CDR2 sequences are GTSNPN and SVGIG (reference sequence). The CDR3 is 14 amino acids. With V trimmed by 1 base and J by 3 bases, 4 bases remained unmatched. The CDR3 reads CAWSGLLAGYEQYF. The CDR3 nucleotides read TGTGCCTGGAGTGGGCTACTAGCGGGCTACGAGCAGTACTTC.

The table lists this clone with a count of one. The chain employs TRBV11-3 and TRBJ2-1; D is perhaps TRBD2 (6 bases). The CDR3 covers 15 residues. With 5 bases removed from V and 4 bases from J, the gap between germline ends came to 15 bases. Germline values: CDR1 SGHNT, CDR2 YENEEA. The CDR3 DNA sequence: TGTGCCAGCAGCCCTCCGGGACTTCCTTACAATGAGCAGTTCTTC. Translated, it gives CASSPPGLPYNEQFF.

The chain employs TRBV27 and TRBJ1-2, with unresolved D. The V end lost 4 bases, the J end lost 6 bases, and 15 bases lay between the germline ends. The length of the CDR3 is 14 residues. The germline V gene has CDR1 MNHEY and CDR2 SMNVEV (reference sequence). The CDR3 DNA reads TGTGCCAGCAGTTCCTCGGGAGGGCTTAATGGCTACACCTTC. This codes for CASSSSGGLNGYTF.

This sequence joins TRBV7-2 and TRBJ1-2, with D tentatively TRBD1 (5 bases). V lost 6 bases to trimming and J lost 2 bases, with 13 bases between them. In germline, CDR1 is SGHTA, CDR2 FQGNSA. The CDR3 length is 14 residues. The chain's CDR3 is CASRPGGGNYGYTF. The CDR3 region has the DNA TGTGCCAGCAGACCAGGTGGGGGGAACTATGGCTACACCTTC.

The chain joins TRBV6-1 to TRBJ2-7; 9 positions match TRBD2. CDR1 MNHNS and CDR2 SASEGT come from the germline V gene. Trimming at V came to 2 bases and at J to 12 bases, leaving 11 bases not matched to a gene. CDR3 size: 14 residues. CDR3 bases: TGTGCCAGCAGTGAACCTGCTAGCGGGACTAAGACGTACTTC. It yields the protein CASSEPASGTKTYF.

This chain connects TRBV7-2 to TRBJ1-6, with D possibly TRBD1 on 5 matching bases. The CDR3 has 15 amino acids. Trimming stripped 3 bases from V and 7 bases from J, with 13 bases between. Germline loops: CDR1 SGHTA, CDR2 FQGNSA. The CDR3 DNA is TGTGCCAGCAGCTTGATGGGGCCCTCAAATTCACCCCTCCACTTT. It translates to CASSLMGPSNSPLHF.

The rearrangement links TRBV18 to TRBJ1-1; D remains unclear. The V end lost 5 bases, the J end lost 1 base, and 5 bases lay between the germline ends. The germline CDR1 and CDR2 sequences are KGHSH and LQKENI. The CDR3 loop spans 12 amino acids. CDR3 protein: CASSEENTEAFF. The CDR3 nucleotides read TGTGCCAGCTCAGAAGAGAACACTGAAGCTTTCTTT.

This clone was seen a single time. CDR3 in amino acids: CASSYSRSETQYF. CDR3 coding DNA: TGTGCCAGCAGTTACTCCCGGAGTGAGACCCAGTACTTC. V usage is TRBV6-5 and J usage is TRBJ2-5; D uncertain. CDR1 and CDR2 (germline): MNHEY, SVGAGI. This CDR3 region has 13 residues. Deletions cut 0 bases from V and 5 bases from J, with 7 bases between.

The chain uses TRBV5-6 and TRBJ2-5, with 11 nucleotides matching TRBD2. CDR3 length equals 14 residues. The germline V gene encodes CDR1 SGHDT and CDR2 YYEEEE. V shed 5 bases, J shed 2 bases, and the junction held 2 bases outside the gene matches. The CDR3 bases are TGTGCCAGCAGTTTAGCGGGGGGGCAAGAGACCCAGTACTTC. This translates into CASSLAGGQETQYF.

The gene calls are TRBV6-5 and TRBJ2-7; D gene uncertain. Germline CDR1 and CDR2: MNHEY and SVGAGI. This CDR3 comprises 13 residues. Trimming pared 5 bases from V and 4 bases from J, leaving 12 bases between. CDR3 in amino acids: CASSPRLGYEQYF. In nucleotides, the CDR3 is TGTGCCAGCAGTCCTAGGTTAGGGTACGAGCAGTACTTC.

This clone counts as large. V and J are TRBV7-2 and TRBJ2-7, with D possibly TRBD1 on 6 matching bases. V lost 5 bases and J lost 3, with 11 bases in between. CDR3 length: 13 amino acids. Looked up from germline, CDR1 is SGHTA and CDR2 is FQGNSA. The CDR3 DNA is TGTGCCAGCAGCCCAACACAGGGCTACGAGCAGTACTTC. Residues: CASSPTQGYEQYF.

V gene TRBV6-1 combines with J gene TRBJ2-1; TRBD1 aligns across 8 bases. J lost 8 bases, V lost 6 bases, and 9 bases had no gene match. Per germline, CDR1 MNHNS and CDR2 SASEGT. This CDR3 contains 14 residues. The CDR3 here is CASSGTGGKDEQFF. CDR3 DNA sequence: TGTGCCAGCAGCGGGACAGGCGGAAAGGATGAGCAGTTCTTC.

The genes are TRBV11-2 and TRBJ1-2; 7 bases are a match to TRBD1. Germline-derived CDR1 and CDR2 are SGHAT and FQNNGV. The CDR3 is made up of 14 amino acids. V trimming: 4 bases; J trimming: 8 bases; junction bases outside the gene matches: 10. This chain's CDR3 is CASSSNRDSKGYTF. The CDR3 coding sequence is TGTGCCAGCAGCTCCAATAGGGACAGCAAAGGCTACACCTTC.

V and J are TRBV5-1 and TRBJ1-1; D possibly corresponds to TRBD1 (5 bases). This CDR3 has 15 residues. Per germline, CDR1 SGHRS and CDR2 YFSETQ. V lost 0 bases, J lost 5 bases, and 14 bases lay in between. The CDR3 loop is CASSLGAGLSTEAFF. The CDR3 DNA is TGCGCCAGCAGCTTGGGGGCAGGGCTATCTACTGAAGCTTTCTTT.

The genes are TRBV7-1 and TRBJ2-7; D is unclear. TRBV7-1 qualifies as an ORF whose function is uncertain. The V end lost 3 bases, the J end lost 4 bases, and 4 bases lay between the germline ends. This CDR3 region has 11 residues. CDR3 amino acids: CASSSYYEQYF. CDR3 sequence (DNA): TGTGCCAGCAGCTCCTATTACGAGCAGTACTTC.

CDR3 nucleotide sequence: TGTGCCAGCAGCTTCCGCTTTGGCGACACTAGCACAGATACGCAGTATTTT. Amino acids: CASSFRFGDTSTDTQYF. The gene calls are TRBV7-8 and TRBJ2-3, with unresolved D. V dropped 3 bases and J dropped 0 bases, with 16 bases sitting between them. The CDR3 covers 17 residues. The germline CDR1 and CDR2 sequences are SGHVS and FQNEAQ.

A remark on this clone: One end of the junction fails to match germline, which may point to a read error. This rearrangement joins TRBV7-9 to TRBJ1-1; 9 bases match TRBD1. The germline gives CDR1 SEHNR, CDR2 FQNEAQ (reference sequence). This CDR3 region has 15 residues. CDR3 sequence reads: CASSADRGVDTEAFF. The CDR3 DNA is TGCGCCAGCAGCGCGGACAGGGGAGTGGACACTGAAGCTTTCTTT.

This clone was detected a few times. This chain connects TRBV27 to TRBJ1-1, with TRBD1 identical over 8 bases. This CDR3 region has 13 residues. The V gene's germline CDR1 is MNHEY and CDR2 SMNVEV (reference sequence). Trimming cost V 4 bases and J 7 bases; bases outside gene matches: 5. The CDR3 protein is CASSSIGQGEAFF. CDR3 nucleotide sequence: TGTGCCAGCAGTTCCATCGGACAGGGTGAAGCTTTCTTT.

J is TRBJ2-2 and V is TRBV7-8; tentative D call: TRBD1 (6 bases). V was trimmed by 5 bases and J by 4 bases, leaving 20 bases between them. Germline-derived CDR1 and CDR2 are SGHVS and FQNEAQ. There are 17 residues in the CDR3. In DNA form, the CDR3 reads TGTGCCAGCAGCCCGGCCCTGGGCAGGGGACGCACCGGGGAGCTGTTTTTT. This codes for CASSPALGRGRTGELFF.

The V call is TRBV30, the J call TRBJ2-2; 8 positions agree with TRBD2. The CDR3 has 15 residues. Germline lookup yields CDR1 GTSNPN and CDR2 SVGIG (reference sequence). CDR3 coding DNA: TGTGGCCGGGGGGGGGCCAAAACGAACACCGGGGAGCTGTTTTTT. This gives the protein CGRGGAKTNTGELFF.

The rearrangement links TRBV5-1 to TRBJ2-1; 9 positions match TRBD2. The germline V gene encodes CDR1 SGHRS and CDR2 YFSETQ. The CDR3 is 18 residues long. V lost 0 bases and J lost 0; bases outside the gene matches: 7. The CDR3 DNA follows: TGCGCCAGCAGCTTGGACACCGGGACTAGCCTCTCCTACAATGAGCAGTTCTTC. It is translated as CASSLDTGTSLSYNEQFF.

In this sample, this clone is large (0.1 to 1%). The same CDR3 is also encoded by other DNA sequences in this sample. V gene TRBV25-1 combines with J gene TRBJ2-5, with 7 bases fitting TRBD1. The V segment lost 2 bases and the J segment 0 bases; nucleotides outside the gene matches: 0. The V gene's germline CDR1 is MGHDK and CDR2 SYGVNS. The CDR3 sequence is 14 residues long. The CDR3 region has the DNA TGTGCCAGCAGTGAAAGGGGGCACCAAGAGACCCAGTACTTC. Its protein is CASSERGHQETQYF.